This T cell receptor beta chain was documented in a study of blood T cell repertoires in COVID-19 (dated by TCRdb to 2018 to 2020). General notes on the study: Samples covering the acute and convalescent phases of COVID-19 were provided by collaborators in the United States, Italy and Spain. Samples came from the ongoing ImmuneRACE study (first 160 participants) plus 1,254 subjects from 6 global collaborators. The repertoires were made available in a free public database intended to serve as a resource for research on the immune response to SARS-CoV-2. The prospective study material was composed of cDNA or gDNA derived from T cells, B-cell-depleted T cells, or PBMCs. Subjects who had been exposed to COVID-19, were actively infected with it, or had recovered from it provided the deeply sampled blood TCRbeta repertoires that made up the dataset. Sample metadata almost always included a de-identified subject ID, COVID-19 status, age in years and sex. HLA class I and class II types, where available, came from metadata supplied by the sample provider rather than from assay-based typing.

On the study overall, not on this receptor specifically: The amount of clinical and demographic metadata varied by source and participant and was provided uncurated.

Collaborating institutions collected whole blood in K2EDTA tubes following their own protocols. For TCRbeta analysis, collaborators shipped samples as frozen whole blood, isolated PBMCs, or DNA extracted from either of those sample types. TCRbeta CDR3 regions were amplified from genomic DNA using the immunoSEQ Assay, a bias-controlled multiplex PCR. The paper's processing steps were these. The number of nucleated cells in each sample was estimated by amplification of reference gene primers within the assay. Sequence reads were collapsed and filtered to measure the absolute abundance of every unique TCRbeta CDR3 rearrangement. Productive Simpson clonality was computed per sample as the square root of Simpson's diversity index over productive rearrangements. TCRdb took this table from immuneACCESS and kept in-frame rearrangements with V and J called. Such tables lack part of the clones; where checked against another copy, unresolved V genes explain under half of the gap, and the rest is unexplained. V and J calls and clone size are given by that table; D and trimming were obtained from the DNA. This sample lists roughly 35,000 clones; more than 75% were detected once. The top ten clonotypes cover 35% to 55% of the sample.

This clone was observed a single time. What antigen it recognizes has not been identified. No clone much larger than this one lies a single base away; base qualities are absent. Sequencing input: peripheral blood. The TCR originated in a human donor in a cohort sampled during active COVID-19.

At the DNA level, the sequence is TGTGCCAGCAGTTTCGCGCGGACTGCTACCTATGGCTACACCTTC. The translation is CASSFARTATYGYTF. Recombination linked TRBV27 to TRBJ1-2, with no confident D gene call. Measured from the cysteine to the phenylalanine, the CDR3 is 15 residues long. Only the CDR3 DNA stays, 45 bases, in frame from base 1. CDR1 and CDR2, looked up from the germline V gene (reference sequence), are MNHEY and SMNVEV. V is reduced by 3 bases and J by 4 bases, leaving a spacing of 15 bases between them.